A few counts support the clone carrying this TCR beta chain. Antigen: not known. Via MiXCR, TCRdb re-called the 5' RACE reads, giving one row per CDR3 protein. The sample carries about 280,000 distinct CDR3 sequences, roughly 8.6% recorded once. Healthy Caucasians, and only they, were the donors. This specimen comes from a study of identical twins. This CDR3 is built from 13 residues. Germline V gene data show CDR1 as SGHRS and CDR2 as YFSETQ. Trimming took off 0 bases at V and 4 bases at J, with 7 bases between the two ends. Study-level findings and limits: Out-of-frame alpha sequences that twins shared showed excess low generation probability.

This sample was also put to use in a study of yellow fever vaccine responses in identical twins.

The sequencing sample was made of memory (CD45RO+) T cells sorted from blood. The receptor comes from a woman under 30 in good health. The chain employs TRBV5-1 and TRBJ1-1; D call uncertain. In nucleotides, the CDR3 is TGCGCCAGCAGCTTGGTTTTGACCACTGAAGCTTTCTTT. Encoded protein: CASSLVLTTEAFF.